This TCR beta chain is from a study of blood T cell repertoires in COVID-19. Study-wide context: The analysed material was cDNA or gDNA that came from T cells, B-cell-depleted T cells, or PBMCs.

TCRdb's copy holds only in-frame clones and misses some; the assay was immunoSEQ multiplex PCR. The table has 25,000 or so clones, 65% to 90% seen once. The ends were cut back, 7 bases at V and 0 bases at J, with 16 bases in the middle. The germline gives CDR1 SEHNR, CDR2 FQNEAQ (reference sequence). The CDR3 is 16 residues long. This chain links TRBV7-9 with TRBJ1-3; D unclear. The origin of this receptor is a man between 65 and 80 years old with active COVID-19. The sequenced sample consisted of peripheral blood. This chain's CDR3 is CASNSYSKSSGNTIYF. The CDR3, as DNA: TGTGCCAGCAACAGTTACTCCAAGAGCTCTGGAAACACCATATATTTT.